This TCR beta chain was recorded in a study of CD8 T cells in ankylosing spondylitis. The study's findings and limits: Disease-linked clones reportedly concentrated significantly in matched ankylosing spondylitis synovial fluid.

This clonotype was seen many times. Antigen: not known. V lost 5 bases and J lost 2, with 10 bases in between. CDR1 and CDR2 from the germline V gene are SGHRS and YFSETQ. The CDR3 extends over 13 amino acids. A single record per CDR3 protein comes from TCRdb applying MiXCR to the 5' RACE reads. The sample lists some 120,000 distinct CDR3 sequences; roughly 13% were seen once. This receptor was obtained from a female donor with ankylosing spondylitis or in good health (not recorded which). The specimen was blood, either unsorted or a sorted T cell fraction (not recorded which). This chain uses TRBV5-1 with TRBJ1-2; D gene ambiguous. The CDR3 region is CASRSDINYGYTF. DNA for the CDR3: TGCGCCAGCAGATCCGACATAAACTATGGCTACACCTTC.